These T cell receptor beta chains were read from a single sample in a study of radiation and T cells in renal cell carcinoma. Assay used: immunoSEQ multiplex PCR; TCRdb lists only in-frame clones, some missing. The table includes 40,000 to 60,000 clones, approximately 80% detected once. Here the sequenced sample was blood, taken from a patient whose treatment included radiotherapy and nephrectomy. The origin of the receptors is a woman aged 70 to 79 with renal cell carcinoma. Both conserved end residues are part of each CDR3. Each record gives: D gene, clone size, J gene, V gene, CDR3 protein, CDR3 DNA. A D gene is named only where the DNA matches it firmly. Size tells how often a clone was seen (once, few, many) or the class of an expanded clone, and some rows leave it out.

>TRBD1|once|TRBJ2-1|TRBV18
CASSFASGDRGKVNEQFF
TGTGCCAGCTCATTCGCTTCCGGCGACAGGGGAAAGGTCAATGAGCAGTTCTTC
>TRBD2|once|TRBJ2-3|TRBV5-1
CASSYSGEPTDTQYF
TGCGCCAGCAGCTATAGCGGGGAACCCACAGATACGCAGTATTTT
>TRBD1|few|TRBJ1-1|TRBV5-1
CASSLQGTEAFF
TGCGCCAGCAGCCTACAGGGGACTGAAGCTTTCTTT
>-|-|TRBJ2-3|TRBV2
CATSGGSSTDTQYF
TGTGCCACCTCGGGGGGCTCTAGCACAGATACGCAGTATTTT
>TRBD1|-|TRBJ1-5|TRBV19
CASSPPKQGARSNQPQHF
TGTGCCAGTAGTCCCCCGAAGCAGGGGGCTAGAAGCAATCAGCCCCAGCATTTT
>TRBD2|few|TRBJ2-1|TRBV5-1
CASSSTSDSSYNEQFF
TGCGCCAGCAGCTCGACTAGCGACAGCTCCTACAATGAGCAGTTCTTC
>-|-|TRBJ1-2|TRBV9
CASSVGSGLIYGYTF
TGTGCCAGCAGCGTCGGCTCAGGGTTGATCTATGGCTACACCTTC
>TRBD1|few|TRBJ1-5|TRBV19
CASSNGQGSYQPQHF
TGTGCCAGTAGTAATGGACAGGGGTCGTATCAGCCCCAGCATTTT
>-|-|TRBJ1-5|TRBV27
CASSYSAGLRGSNQPQHF
TGTGCCAGCAGTTATAGCGCAGGGCTTCGTGGTAGCAATCAGCCCCAGCATTTT
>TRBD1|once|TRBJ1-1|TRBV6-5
CASRRAGQGYTEAFF
TGTGCCAGCAGACGTGCGGGACAGGGCTACACTGAAGCTTTCTTT
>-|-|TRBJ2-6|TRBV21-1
CASSGTGPVSGANVLTF
TGTGCCAGCAGCGGGACAGGGCCTGTGTCTGGGGCCAACGTCCTGACTTTC
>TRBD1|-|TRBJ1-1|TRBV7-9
CASSQGQGLGEAFF
TGTGCCAGCAGTCAGGGACAGGGTTTAGGTGAAGCTTTCTTT
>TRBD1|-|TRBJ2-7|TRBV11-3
CASSPGTGNYEQYF
TGTGCCAGCAGCCCAGGGACAGGGAACTACGAGCAGTACTTC
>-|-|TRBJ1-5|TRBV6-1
CASSEGMGWQPQHF
TGTGCCAGCAGTGAAGGTATGGGATGGCAGCCCCAGCATTTT
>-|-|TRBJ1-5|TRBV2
CASSEASGPQHF
TGTGCCAGCAGTGAAGCGTCGGGGCCCCAGCATTTT
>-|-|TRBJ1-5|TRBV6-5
CASSYSEGFGNQPQHF
TGTGCCAGCAGTTACTCGGAAGGTTTTGGCAATCAGCCCCAGCATTTT
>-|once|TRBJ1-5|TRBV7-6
CASSPLASFDSYSNQPQHF
TGTGCCAGCAGCCCCCTAGCCTCCTTCGACAGTTATAGCAATCAGCCCCAGCATTTT
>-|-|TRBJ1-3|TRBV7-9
CASSLDPQGNTIYF
TGTGCCAGCAGCTTAGATCCACAGGGAAACACCATATATTTT
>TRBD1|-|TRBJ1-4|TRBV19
CASSAGGGQSINEKLFF
TGTGCCAGTAGTGCCGGGGGGGGACAGAGCATTAATGAAAAACTGTTTTTT
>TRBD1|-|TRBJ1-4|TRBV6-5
CASSQGGEKLFF
TGTGCCAGCAGCCAGGGGGGAGAAAAACTGTTTTTT
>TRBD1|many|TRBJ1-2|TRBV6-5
CASSRDSDYGYTF
TGTGCCAGCAGCCGGGACAGCGACTATGGCTACACCTTC
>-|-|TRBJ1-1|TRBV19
CASRPHEMNTEAFF
TGTGCCAGTAGGCCCCATGAAATGAACACTGAAGCTTTCTTT
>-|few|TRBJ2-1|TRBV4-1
CASRDNEQFF
TGCGCCAGCAGGGACAATGAGCAGTTCTTC
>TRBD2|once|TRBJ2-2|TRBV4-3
CASSQVVAAGAGELFF
TGCGCCAGCAGCCAAGTGGTCGCCGCGGGAGCCGGGGAGCTGTTTTTT
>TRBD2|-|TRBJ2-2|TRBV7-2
CASSLRLAGATGELFF
TGTGCCAGCAGCTTAAGGCTAGCGGGAGCCACCGGGGAGCTGTTTTTT
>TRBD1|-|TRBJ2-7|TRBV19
CASSNPGQGAAKQYF
TGTGCCAGTAGTAACCCGGGACAGGGCGCCGCTAAGCAGTACTTC
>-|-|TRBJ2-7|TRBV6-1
CASSEARSDDEQYF
TGTGCCAGCAGTGAAGCTCGGTCCGACGACGAGCAGTACTTC
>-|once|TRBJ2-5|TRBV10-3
CAISETGGTQETQYF
TGTGCCATCAGTGAGACTGGCGGTACACAAGAGACCCAGTACTTC
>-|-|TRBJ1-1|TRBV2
CASGRDKNTEAFF
TGTGCCAGCGGCCGGGACAAGAACACTGAAGCTTTCTTT
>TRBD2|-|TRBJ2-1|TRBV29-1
CSVRGGVEQFF
TGCAGCGTTCGCGGGGGGGTTGAGCAGTTCTTC
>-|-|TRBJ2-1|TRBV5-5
CASSPRSDGNNEQFF
TGTGCCAGCAGCCCACGTTCCGACGGCAACAATGAGCAGTTCTTC
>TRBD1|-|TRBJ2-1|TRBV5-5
CASSLATGVEQFF
TGTGCCAGCAGCTTGGCGACAGGGGTTGAGCAGTTCTTC
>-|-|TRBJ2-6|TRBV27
CASTTPSSGANVLTF
TGTGCCAGCACCACACCCTCATCTGGGGCCAACGTCCTGACTTTC
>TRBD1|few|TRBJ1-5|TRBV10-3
CAISDPGQGAPQPQHF
TGTGCCATCAGTGACCCGGGACAGGGGGCCCCTCAGCCCCAGCATTTT
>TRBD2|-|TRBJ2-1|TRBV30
CAWRSGTGNEQFF
TGTGCCTGGAGAAGCGGGACGGGCAATGAGCAGTTCTTC
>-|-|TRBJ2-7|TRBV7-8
CASSFIVGRSYEQYF
TGTGCCAGCAGCTTCATTGTGGGCCGATCGTACGAGCAGTACTTC
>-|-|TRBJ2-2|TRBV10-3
CAISDLGSANTGELFF
TGTGCCATCAGTGACTTGGGTTCTGCGAACACCGGGGAGCTGTTTTTT
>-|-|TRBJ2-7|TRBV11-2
CASSLVWSPLEQYF
TGTGCCAGCAGCTTAGTATGGTCTCCCCTCGAGCAGTACTTC
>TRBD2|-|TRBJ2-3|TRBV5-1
CASSPRPPSGGSDTQYF
TGCGCCAGCAGCCCGAGACCTCCCAGCGGGGGATCAGATACGCAGTATTTT
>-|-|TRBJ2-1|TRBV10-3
CANALDSYNEQFF
TGTGCCAACGCCCTAGACTCCTACAATGAGCAGTTCTTC
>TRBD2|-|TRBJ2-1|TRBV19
CASSSSGGARSYNEQFF
TGTGCCAGTAGTTCCAGCGGGGGTGCTCGCTCCTACAATGAGCAGTTCTTC
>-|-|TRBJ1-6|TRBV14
CASSQDLPYYNSPLHF
TGTGCCAGCAGCCAAGATCTGCCTTACTATAATTCACCCCTCCACTTT
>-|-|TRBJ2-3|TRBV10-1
CASSGPDTQYF
TGCGCCAGCAGTGGCCCAGATACGCAGTATTTT
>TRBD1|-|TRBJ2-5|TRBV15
CATSGQYEETQYF
TGTGCCACCTCGGGACAGTATGAAGAGACCCAGTACTTC
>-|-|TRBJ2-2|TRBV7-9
CASSPTSLSDGELFF
TGTGCCAGCAGCCCCACCTCGCTATCGGACGGGGAGCTGTTTTTT
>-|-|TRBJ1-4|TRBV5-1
CASSVGRPVNEKLFF
TGCGCCAGCAGCGTGGGACGTCCGGTTAATGAAAAACTGTTTTTT
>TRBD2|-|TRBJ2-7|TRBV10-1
CASKEVRIAGVVYEQYF
TGCGCCAGCAAGGAGGTCAGGATAGCGGGAGTAGTTTACGAGCAGTACTTC
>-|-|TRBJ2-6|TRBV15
CATSRGTSPGANVLTF
TGTGCCACCAGCCGAGGGACATCTCCTGGGGCCAACGTCCTGACTTTC
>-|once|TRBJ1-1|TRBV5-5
CASSLEGLGTEAFF
TGTGCCAGCAGCTTGGAAGGGTTGGGCACTGAAGCTTTCTTT
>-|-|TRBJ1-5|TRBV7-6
CASSLTDSPIQPQHF
TGTGCCAGCAGCTTAACGGACAGCCCCATCCAGCCCCAGCATTTT
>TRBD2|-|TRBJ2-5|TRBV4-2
CASSQALAGGGETQYF
TGTGCCAGCAGCCAAGCTCTAGCGGGGGGTGGAGAGACCCAGTACTTC
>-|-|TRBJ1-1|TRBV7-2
CASSLAANTEAFF
TGTGCCAGCAGCTTAGCGGCGAACACTGAAGCTTTCTTT
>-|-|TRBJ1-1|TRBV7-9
CASSLGTAAEAFF
TGTGCCAGCAGCTTAGGTACAGCCGCTGAAGCTTTCTTT
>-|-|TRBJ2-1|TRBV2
CASRGFSGEQFF
TGTGCCAGCAGAGGCTTCTCGGGTGAGCAGTTCTTC
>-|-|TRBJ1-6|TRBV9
CASSATGEYNSPLHF
TGTGCCAGCAGCGCTACAGGAGAATATAATTCACCCCTCCACTTT
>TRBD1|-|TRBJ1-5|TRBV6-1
CASSGQGGQPQHF
TGTGCCAGCAGTGGACAGGGAGGTCAGCCCCAGCATTTT
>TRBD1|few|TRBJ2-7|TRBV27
CASSSGQGYEQYF
TGTGCCAGCAGCTCCGGACAGGGCTACGAGCAGTACTTC
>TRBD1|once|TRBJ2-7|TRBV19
CASSRTGRTAQYF
TGTGCCAGTAGTCGGACAGGGCGTACGGCGCAGTACTTC
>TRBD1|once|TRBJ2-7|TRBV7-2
CASSLPPGQGYEQYF
TGTGCCAGCAGCTTACCCCCGGGACAGGGATACGAGCAGTACTTC